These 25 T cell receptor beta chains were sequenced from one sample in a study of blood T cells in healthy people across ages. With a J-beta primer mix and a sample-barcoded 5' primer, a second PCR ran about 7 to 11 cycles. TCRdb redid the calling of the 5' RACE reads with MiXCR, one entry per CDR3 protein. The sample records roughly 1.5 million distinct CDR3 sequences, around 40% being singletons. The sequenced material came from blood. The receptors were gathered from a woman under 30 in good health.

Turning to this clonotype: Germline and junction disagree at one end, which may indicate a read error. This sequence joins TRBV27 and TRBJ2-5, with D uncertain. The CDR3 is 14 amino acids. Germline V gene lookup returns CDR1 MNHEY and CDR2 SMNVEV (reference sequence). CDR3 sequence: CASRLSQARETQYF. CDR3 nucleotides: TGTGCCAGCAGGTTATCCCAGGCGAGGGAGACCCAGTACTTC.

CDR3 residues: CASSAGGRGDTEAFF. The DNA of the CDR3 is TGTGCCAGCAGCGCGGGGGGCAGAGGGGACACTGAAGCTTTCTTT. The chain employs TRBV13 and TRBJ1-1; possibly TRBD1 for D (6 bases). V was cut by 5 bases and J by 3 bases, with 16 bases left in between. Germline CDR1 and CDR2: PRHDT and FYEKMQ (reference sequence). The CDR3 consists of 15 residues.

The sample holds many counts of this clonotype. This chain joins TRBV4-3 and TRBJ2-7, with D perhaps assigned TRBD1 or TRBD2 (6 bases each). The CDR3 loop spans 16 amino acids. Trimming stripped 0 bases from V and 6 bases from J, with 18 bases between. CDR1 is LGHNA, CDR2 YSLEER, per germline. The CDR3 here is CASSQDLRGPLPEQYF. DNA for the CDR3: TGCGCCAGCAGCCAAGATCTTCGGGGGCCCCTACCCGAGCAGTACTTC.

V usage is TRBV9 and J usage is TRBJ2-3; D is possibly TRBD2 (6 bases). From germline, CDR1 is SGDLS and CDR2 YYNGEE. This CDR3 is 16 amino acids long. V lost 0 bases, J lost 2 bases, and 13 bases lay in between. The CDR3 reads CASSVGRRALTDTQYF. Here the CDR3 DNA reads TGTGCCAGCAGCGTAGGACGGAGGGCACTCACAGATACGCAGTATTTT.

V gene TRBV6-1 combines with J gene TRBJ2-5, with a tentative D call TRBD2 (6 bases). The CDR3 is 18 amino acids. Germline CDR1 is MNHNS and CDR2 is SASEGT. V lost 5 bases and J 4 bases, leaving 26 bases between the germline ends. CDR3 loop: CASSRGRTVRESGETQYF. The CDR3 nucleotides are TGTGCCAGCAGTCGGGGACGTACAGTTCGGGAGTCGGGAGAGACCCAGTACTTC.

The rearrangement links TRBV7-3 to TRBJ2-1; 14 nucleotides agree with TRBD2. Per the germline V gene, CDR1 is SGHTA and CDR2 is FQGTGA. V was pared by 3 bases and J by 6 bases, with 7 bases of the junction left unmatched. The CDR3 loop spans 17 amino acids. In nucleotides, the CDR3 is TGTGCCAGCAGCTTCCAAGTCGGGACTAGCGGGAGCAATGAGCAGTTCTTC. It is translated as CASSFQVGTSGSNEQFF.

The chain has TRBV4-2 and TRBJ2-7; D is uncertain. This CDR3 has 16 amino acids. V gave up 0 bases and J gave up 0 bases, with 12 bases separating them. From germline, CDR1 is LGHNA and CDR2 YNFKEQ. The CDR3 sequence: CASSQEEGALSYEQYF. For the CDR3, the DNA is TGTGCCAGCAGCCAAGAGGAAGGCGCGCTCTCCTACGAGCAGTACTTC.

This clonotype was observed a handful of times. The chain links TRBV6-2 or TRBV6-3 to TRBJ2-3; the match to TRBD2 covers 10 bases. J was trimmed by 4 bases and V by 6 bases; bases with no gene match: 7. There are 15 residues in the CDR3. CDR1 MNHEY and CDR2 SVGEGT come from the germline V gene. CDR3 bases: TGTGCCAGCAGCAAAAGCGGGGGGGCCCCAGATACGCAGTATTTT. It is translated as CASSKSGGAPDTQYF.

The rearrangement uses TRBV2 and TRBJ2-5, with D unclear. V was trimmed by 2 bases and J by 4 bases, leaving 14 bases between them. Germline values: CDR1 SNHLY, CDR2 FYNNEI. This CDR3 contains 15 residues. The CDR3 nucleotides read TGTGCCAGCAGTGAAAGACCCCACCCGGGAGAGACCCAGTACTTC. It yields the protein CASSERPHPGETQYF.

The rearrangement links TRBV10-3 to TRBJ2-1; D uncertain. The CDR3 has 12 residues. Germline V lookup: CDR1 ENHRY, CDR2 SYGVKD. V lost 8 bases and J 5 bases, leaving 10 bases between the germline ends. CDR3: CAIDPGDNEQFF. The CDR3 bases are TGTGCCATCGACCCGGGCGACAATGAGCAGTTCTTC.

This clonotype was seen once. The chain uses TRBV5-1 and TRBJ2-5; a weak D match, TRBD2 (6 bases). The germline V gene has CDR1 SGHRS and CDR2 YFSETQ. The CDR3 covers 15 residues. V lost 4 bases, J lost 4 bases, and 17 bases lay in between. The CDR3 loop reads CASSLPGGTGETQYF. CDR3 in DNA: TGCGCCAGCAGCCTCCCTGGAGGGACGGGAGAGACCCAGTACTTC.

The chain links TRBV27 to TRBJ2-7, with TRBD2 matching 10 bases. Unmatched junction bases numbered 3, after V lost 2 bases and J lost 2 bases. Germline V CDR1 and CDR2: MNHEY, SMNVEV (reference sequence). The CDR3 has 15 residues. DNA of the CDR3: TGTGCCAGCAGTTTAACTAGCGGGATCCCCTACGAGCAGTACTTC. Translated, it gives CASSLTSGIPYEQYF.

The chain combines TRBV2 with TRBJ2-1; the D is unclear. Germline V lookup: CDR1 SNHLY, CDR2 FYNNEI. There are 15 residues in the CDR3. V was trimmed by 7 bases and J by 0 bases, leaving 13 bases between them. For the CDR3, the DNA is TGTGCCAGCATAGAGGAAGAAAGCTCCTACAATGAGCAGTTCTTC. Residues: CASIEEESSYNEQFF.

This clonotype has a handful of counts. CDR3 DNA sequence: TGTGCCAGCAGTTTGGGAGGGTTCTTTGAGCAGTTCTTC. Encoded protein: CASSLGGFFEQFF. The chain joins TRBV27 to TRBJ2-1; 7 bases fit TRBD2. This CDR3 is built from 13 residues. After removal of 3 bases from V and 9 bases from J, the junction contained 5 bases not matched to a gene. Germline values: CDR1 MNHEY, CDR2 SMNVEV (reference sequence).

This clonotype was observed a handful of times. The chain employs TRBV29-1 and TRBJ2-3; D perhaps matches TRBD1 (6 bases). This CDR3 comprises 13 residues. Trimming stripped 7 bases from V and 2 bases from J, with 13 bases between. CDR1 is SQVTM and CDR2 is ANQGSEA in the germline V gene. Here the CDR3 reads CSAHQGITDTQYF. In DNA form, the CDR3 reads TGCAGCGCCCACCAGGGGATCACAGATACGCAGTATTTT.

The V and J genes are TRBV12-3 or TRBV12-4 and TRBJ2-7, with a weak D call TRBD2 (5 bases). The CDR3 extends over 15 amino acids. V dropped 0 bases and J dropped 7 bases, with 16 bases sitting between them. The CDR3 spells CASSLALAVGDEQYF. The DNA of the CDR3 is TGTGCCAGCAGTTTAGCGCTGGCAGTCGGGGATGAGCAGTACTTC.

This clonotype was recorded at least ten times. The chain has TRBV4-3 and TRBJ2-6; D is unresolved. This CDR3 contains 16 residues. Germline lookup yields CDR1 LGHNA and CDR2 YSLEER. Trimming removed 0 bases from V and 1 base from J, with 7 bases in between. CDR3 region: CASSQELGSGANVLTF. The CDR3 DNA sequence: TGCGCCAGCAGCCAAGAATTGGGGTCTGGGGCCAACGTCCTGACTTTC.

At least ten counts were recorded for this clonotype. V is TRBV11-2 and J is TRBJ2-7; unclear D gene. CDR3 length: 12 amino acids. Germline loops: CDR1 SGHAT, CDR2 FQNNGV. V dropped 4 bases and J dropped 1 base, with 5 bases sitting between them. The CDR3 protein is CASSSISYEQYF. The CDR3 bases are TGTGCCAGCAGCTCCATTTCCTACGAGCAGTACTTC.

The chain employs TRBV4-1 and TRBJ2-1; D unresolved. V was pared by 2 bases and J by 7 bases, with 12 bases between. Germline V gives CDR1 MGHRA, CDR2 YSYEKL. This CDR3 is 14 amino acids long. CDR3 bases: TGCGCCAGCAGCCAATTACTAAATTATAATGAGCAGTTCTTC. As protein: CASSQLLNYNEQFF.

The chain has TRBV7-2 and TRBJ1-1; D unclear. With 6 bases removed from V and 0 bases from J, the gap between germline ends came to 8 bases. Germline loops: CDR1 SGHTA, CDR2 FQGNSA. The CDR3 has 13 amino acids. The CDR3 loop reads CASSRVMNTEAFF. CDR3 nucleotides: TGTGCCAGCAGTCGTGTCATGAACACTGAAGCTTTCTTT.

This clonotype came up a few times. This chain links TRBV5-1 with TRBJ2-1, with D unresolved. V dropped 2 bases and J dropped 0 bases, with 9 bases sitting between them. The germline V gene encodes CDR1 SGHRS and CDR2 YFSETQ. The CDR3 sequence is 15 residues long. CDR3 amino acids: CASSLRTRSYNEQFF. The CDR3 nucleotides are TGCGCCAGCAGCTTAAGGACCCGCTCCTACAATGAGCAGTTCTTC.

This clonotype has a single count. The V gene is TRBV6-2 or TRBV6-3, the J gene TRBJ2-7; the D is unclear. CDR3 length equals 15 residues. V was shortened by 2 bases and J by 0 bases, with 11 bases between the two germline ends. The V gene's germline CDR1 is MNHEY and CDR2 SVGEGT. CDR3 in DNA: TGTGCCAGCAGTTACCCGAGCCGAAGCTCCTACGAGCAGTACTTC. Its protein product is CASSYPSRSSYEQYF.

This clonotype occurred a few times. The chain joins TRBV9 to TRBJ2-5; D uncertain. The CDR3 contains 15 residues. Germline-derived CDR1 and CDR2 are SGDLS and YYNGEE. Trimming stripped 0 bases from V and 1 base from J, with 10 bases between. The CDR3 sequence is CASSVDGTGQETQYF. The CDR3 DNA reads TGTGCCAGCAGCGTAGACGGAACCGGCCAAGAGACCCAGTACTTC. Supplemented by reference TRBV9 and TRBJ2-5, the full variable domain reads DSGVTQTPKHLITATGQRVTLRCSPRSGDLSVYWYQQSLDQGLQFLIQYYNGEERAKGNILERFSAQQFPDLHSELNLSSLELGDSALYFCASSVDGTGQETQYFGPGTRLLVL.

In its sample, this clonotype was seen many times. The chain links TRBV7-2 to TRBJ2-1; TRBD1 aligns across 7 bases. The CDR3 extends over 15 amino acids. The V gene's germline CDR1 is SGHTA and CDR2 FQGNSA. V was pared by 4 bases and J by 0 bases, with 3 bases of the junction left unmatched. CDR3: CASSSQGVSYNEQFF. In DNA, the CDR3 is TGTGCCAGCAGCTCTCAGGGGGTCTCCTACAATGAGCAGTTCTTC.

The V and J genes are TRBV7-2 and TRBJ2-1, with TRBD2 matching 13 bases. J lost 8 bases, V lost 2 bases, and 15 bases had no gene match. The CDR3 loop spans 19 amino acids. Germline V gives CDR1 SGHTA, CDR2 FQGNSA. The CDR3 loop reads CASSLPPQTSGRGGDEQFF. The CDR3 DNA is TGTGCCAGCAGCTTACCCCCCCAAACTAGCGGGAGGGGTGGTGATGAGCAGTTCTTC.